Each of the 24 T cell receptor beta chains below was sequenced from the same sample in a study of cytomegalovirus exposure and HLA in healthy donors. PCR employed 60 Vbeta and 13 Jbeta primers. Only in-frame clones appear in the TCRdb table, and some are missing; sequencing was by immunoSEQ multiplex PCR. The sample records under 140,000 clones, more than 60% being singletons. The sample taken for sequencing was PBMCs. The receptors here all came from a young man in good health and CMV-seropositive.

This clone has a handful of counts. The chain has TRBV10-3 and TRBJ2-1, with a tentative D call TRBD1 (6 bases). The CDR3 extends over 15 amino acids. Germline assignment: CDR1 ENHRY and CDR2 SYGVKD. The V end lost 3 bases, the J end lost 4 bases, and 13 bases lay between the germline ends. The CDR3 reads CAISDGGAKYNEQFF. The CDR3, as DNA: TGTGCCATCAGTGATGGGGGCGCAAAATACAATGAGCAGTTCTTC.

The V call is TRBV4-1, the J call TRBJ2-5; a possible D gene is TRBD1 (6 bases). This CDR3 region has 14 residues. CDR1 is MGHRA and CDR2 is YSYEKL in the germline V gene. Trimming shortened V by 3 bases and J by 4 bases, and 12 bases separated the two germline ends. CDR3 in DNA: TGCGCCAGCAGCCACGGCACAGGGATAGAGACCCAGTACTTC. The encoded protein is CASSHGTGIETQYF.

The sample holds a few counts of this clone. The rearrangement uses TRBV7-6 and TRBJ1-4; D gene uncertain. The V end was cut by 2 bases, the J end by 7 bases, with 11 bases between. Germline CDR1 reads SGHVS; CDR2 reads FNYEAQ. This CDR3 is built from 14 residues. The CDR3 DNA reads TGTGCCAGCAGCTTATCGGGAGAGTCTGAAAAACTGTTTTTT. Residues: CASSLSGESEKLFF.

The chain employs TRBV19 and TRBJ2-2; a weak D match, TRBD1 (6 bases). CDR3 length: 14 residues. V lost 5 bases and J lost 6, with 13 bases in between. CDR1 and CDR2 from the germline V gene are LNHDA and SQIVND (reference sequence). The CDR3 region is CASSVIQGSGELFF. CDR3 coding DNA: TGTGCCAGTAGTGTCATACAGGGCTCCGGGGAGCTGTTTTTT.

The CDR3 protein is CSVEDLAGALQETQYF. The DNA for the CDR3 is TGCAGCGTTGAAGATCTGGCGGGGGCCCTCCAAGAGACCCAGTACTTC. The rearrangement joins TRBV29-1 to TRBJ2-5, with D possibly being TRBD2 (7 bases). The V gene's germline CDR1 is SQVTM and CDR2 ANQGSEA. The CDR3 spans 16 residues. Trimming pared 0 bases from V and 1 base from J, leaving 15 bases between.

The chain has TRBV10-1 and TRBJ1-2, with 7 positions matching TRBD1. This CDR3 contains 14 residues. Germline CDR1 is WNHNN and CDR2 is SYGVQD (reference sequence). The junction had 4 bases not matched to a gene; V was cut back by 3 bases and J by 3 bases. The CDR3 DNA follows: TGCGCCAGCAGTGAAGGGGGCATTGACTATGGCTACACCTTC. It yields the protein CASSEGGIDYGYTF.

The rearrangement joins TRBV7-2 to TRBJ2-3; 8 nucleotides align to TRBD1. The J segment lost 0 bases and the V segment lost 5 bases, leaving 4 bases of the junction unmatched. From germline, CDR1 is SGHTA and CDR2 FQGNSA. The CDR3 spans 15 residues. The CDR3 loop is CASSRQGQSTDTQYF. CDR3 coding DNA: TGTGCCAGCAGCAGACAGGGGCAGAGCACAGATACGCAGTATTTT.

The CDR3 DNA is TGTGCCAGCAGACAATCAGGGCTCGATACGCAGTATTTT. This sequence encodes CASRQSGLDTQYF. The V call is TRBV27, the J call TRBJ2-3; perhaps TRBD1 as D (5 bases). Trimming shortened V by 6 bases and J by 6 bases, and 13 bases separated the two germline ends. Germline V gives CDR1 MNHEY, CDR2 SMNVEV (reference sequence). The length of the CDR3 is 13 residues.

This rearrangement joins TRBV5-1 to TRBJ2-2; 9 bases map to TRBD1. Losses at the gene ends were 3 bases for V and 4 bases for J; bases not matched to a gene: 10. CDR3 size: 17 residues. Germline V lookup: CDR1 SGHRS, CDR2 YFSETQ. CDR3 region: CASSSGGTGRGTGELFF. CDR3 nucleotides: TGCGCCAGCAGCTCCGGGGGGACAGGGCGTGGCACCGGGGAGCTGTTTTTT. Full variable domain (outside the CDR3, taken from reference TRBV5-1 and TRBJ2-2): KAGVTQTPRYLIKTRGQQVTLSCSPISGHRSVSWYQQTPGQGLQFLFEYFSETQRNKGNFPGRFSGRQFSNSRSEMNVSTLELGDSALYLCASSSGGTGRGTGELFFGEGSRLTVL.

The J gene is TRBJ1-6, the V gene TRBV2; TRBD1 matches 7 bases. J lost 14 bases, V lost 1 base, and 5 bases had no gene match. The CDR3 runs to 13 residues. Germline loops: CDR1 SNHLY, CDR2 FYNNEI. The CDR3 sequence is CASSEVGQVSLHF. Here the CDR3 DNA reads TGTGCCAGCAGTGAAGTTGGACAGGTATCCCTCCACTTT.

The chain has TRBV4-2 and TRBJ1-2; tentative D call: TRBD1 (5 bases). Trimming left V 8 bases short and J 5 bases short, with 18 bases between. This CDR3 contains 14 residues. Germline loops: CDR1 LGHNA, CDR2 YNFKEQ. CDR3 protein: CASGGGGRAYGYTF. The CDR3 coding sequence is TGTGCCAGCGGGGGAGGTGGCAGGGCTTATGGCTACACCTTC.

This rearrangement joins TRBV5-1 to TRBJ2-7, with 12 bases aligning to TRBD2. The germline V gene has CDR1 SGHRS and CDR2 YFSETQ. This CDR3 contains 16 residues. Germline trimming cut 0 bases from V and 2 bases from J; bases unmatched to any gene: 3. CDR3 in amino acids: CASSLGTSGAAYEQYF. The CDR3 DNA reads TGCGCCAGCAGCTTGGGGACTAGCGGGGCCGCCTACGAGCAGTACTTC.

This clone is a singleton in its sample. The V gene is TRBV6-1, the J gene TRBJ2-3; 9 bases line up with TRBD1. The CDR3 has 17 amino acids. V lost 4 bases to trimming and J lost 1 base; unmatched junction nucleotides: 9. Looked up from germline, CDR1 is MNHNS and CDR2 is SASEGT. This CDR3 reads CASSASSWTGGTDTQYF. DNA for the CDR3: TGTGCCAGCAGTGCCTCATCCTGGACAGGGGGCACAGATACGCAGTATTTT.

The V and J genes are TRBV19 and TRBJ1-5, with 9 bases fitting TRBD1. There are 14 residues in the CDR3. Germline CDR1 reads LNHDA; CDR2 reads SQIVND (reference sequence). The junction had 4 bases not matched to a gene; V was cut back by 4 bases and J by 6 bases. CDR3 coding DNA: TGTGCCAGTAGTACCGGACAGGGGTTTCAGCCCCAGCATTTT. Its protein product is CASSTGQGFQPQHF.

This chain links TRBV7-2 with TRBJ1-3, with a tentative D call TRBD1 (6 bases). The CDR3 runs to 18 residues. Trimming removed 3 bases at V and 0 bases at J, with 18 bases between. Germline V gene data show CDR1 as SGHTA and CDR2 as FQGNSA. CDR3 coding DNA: TGTGCCAGCAGCTTTCTTATGCCAGGGGATTCCTCTGGAAACACCATATATTTT. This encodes CASSFLMPGDSSGNTIYF.

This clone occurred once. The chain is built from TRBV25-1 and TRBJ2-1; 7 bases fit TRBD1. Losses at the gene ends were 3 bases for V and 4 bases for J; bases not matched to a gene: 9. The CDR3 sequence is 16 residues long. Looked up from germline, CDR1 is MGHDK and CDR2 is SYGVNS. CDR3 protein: CASSDGGGTEYNEQFF. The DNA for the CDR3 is TGTGCCAGCAGTGATGGGGGTGGGACAGAATACAATGAGCAGTTCTTC.

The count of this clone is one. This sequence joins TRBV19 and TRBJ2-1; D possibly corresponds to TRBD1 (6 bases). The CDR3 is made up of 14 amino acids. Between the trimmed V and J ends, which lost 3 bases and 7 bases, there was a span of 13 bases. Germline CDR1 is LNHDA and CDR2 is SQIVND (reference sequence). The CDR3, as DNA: TGTGCCAGTAGTATGAGACCCCAGGGGAATGAGCAGTTCTTC. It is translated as CASSMRPQGNEQFF.

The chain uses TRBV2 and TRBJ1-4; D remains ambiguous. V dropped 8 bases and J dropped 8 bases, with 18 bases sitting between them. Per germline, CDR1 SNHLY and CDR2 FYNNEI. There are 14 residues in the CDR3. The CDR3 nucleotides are TGTGCCAGCGTCCGGGAAAGTAAATGGGAAAAACTGTTTTTT. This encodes CASVRESKWEKLFF.

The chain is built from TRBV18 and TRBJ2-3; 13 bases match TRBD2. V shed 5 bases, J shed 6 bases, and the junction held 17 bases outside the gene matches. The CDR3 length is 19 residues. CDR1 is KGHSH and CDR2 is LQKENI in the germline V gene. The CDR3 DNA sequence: TGTGCCAGCTCATCTGATAAGGGACTAGCGGGAACCCTCGGGGATACGCAGTATTTT. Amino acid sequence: CASSSDKGLAGTLGDTQYF.

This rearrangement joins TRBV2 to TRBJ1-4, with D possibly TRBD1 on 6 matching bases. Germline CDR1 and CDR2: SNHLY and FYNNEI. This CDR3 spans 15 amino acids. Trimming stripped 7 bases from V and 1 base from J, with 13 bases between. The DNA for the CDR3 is TGTGCCAGCACATCGGGGGGCATAACTAATGAAAAACTGTTTTTT. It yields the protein CASTSGGITNEKLFF.

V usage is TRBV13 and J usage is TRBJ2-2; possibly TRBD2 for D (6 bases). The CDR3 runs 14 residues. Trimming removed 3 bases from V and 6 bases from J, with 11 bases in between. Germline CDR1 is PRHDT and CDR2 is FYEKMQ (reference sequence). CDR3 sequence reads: CASSLGGQAGELFF. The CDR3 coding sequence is TGTGCCAGCAGCTTGGGGGGTCAGGCCGGGGAGCTGTTTTTT.

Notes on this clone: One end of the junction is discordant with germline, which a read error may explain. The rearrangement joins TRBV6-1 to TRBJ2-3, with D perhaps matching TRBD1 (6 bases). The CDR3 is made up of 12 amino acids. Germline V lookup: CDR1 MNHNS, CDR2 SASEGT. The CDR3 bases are TGTGCCAGCAGGGGGGACACAGATGCGCAGTATTTT. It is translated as CASRGDTDAQYF.

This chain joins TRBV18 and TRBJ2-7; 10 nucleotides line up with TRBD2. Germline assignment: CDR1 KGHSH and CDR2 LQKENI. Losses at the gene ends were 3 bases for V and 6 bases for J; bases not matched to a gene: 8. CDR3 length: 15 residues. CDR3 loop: CASSPRLAGEGEQYF. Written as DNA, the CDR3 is TGTGCCAGCTCACCCCGCCTAGCGGGGGAGGGCGAGCAGTACTTC.

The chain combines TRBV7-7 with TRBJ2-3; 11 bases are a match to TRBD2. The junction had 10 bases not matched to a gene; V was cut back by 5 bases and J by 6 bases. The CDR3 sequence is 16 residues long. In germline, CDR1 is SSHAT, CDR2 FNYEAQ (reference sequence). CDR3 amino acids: CASSQALAGETDTQYF. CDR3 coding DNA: TGTGCCAGCAGCCAGGCACTAGCGGGGGAGACGGATACGCAGTATTTT.